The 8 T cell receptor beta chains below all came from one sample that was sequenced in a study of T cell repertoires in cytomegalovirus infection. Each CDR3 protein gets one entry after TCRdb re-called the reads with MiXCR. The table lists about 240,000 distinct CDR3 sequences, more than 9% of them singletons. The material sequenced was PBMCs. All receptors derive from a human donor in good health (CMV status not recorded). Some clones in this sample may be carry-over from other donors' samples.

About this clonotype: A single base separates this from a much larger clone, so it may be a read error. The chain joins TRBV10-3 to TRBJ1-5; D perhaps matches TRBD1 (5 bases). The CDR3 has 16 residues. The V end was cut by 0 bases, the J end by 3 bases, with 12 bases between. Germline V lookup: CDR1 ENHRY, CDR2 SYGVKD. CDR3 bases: TGTGCCATCAGTGAGTCAAGGGAACAGGACAATCAGCCCCAGCATTTT. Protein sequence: CAISESREQDNQPQHF.

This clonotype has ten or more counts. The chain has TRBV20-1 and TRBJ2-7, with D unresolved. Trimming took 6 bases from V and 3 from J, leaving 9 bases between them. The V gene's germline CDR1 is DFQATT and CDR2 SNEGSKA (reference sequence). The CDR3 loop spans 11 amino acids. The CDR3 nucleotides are TGCAGTGCCCGTCTTGTCTACGAGCAGTACTTC. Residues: CSARLVYEQYF.

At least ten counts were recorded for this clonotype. CDR3 residues: CASSLGEGEQFF. The CDR3 bases are TGTGCCAGCAGCTTAGGGGAAGGTGAGCAGTTCTTC. The J gene is TRBJ2-1, the V gene TRBV7-9; D ambiguous. CDR3 length: 12 amino acids. CDR1 and CDR2 (germline): SEHNR, FQNEAQ (reference sequence). V shed 1 base and J shed 9 bases, with 7 bases lying between them.

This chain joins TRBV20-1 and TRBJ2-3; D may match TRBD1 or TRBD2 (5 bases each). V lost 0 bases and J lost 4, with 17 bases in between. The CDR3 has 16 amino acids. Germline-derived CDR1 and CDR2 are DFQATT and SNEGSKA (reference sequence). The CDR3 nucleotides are TGCAGTGCTAGAGATGGGGTCAGGGAGTGGGCAGATACGCAGTATTTT. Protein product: CSARDGVREWADTQYF.

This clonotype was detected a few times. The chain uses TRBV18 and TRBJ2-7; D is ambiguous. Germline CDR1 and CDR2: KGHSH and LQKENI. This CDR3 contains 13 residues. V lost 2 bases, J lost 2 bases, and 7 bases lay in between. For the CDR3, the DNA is TGTGCCAGCTCACCAGTCGGAGCCTACGAGCAGTACTTC. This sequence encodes CASSPVGAYEQYF.

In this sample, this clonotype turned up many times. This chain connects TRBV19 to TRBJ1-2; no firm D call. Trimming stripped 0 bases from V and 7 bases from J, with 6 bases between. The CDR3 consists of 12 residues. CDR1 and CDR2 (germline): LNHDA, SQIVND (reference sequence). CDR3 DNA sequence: TGTGCCAGTAGTATAGATCCACGTGGCTACACCTTC. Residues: CASSIDPRGYTF.

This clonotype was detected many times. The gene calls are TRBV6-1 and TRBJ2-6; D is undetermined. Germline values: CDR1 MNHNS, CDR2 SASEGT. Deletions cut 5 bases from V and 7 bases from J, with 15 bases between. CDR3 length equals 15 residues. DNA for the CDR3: TGTGCCAGCAGTTTTCGACCCCTCGGAGCCAACGTCCTGACTTTC. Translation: CASSFRPLGANVLTF.

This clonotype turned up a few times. CDR3 DNA: TGTGCCACTCAATTGGGGCGAACCTCTAGCACAGATACGCAGTATTTT. This sequence encodes CATQLGRTSSTDTQYF. The chain has TRBV6-5 and TRBJ2-3; a weak D match, TRBD1 (5 bases). From germline, CDR1 is MNHEY and CDR2 SVGAGI. Trimming shortened V by 10 bases and J by 0 bases, and 20 bases separated the two germline ends. This CDR3 is built from 16 residues.